The rows below give T cell receptor beta chains drawn from one sample of a study of blood T cell repertoires in COVID-19. Assay used: immunoSEQ multiplex PCR; TCRdb lists only in-frame clones, some missing. The sample includes 10,000 to 13,000 clones, approximately 87% of them seen just once. Sequencing was performed on peripheral blood. All receptors come from a human donor in a cohort sampled during active COVID-19. Both conserved end residues are part of each CDR3. Fields, in order: J gene, D gene, clone size, V gene, CDR3 protein, CDR3 DNA. A D gene is named only where the DNA matches it firmly. Size is omitted from some rows. Given values are once, few, many or a class for expanded clones.

>TRBJ2-3|-|-|TRBV28
CASTRTGTQYF
TGTGCCAGCACACGCACAGGTACGCAGTATTTT
>TRBJ2-2|TRBD2|-|TRBV28
CASNLRGTSGPAGELFF
TGTGCCAGCAACCTTCGCGGGACTAGCGGGCCAGCCGGGGAGCTGTTTTTT
>TRBJ2-7|TRBD2|-|TRBV7-6
CASSSGLAGGFYEQYF
TGTGCCAGCAGCTCCGGACTAGCGGGAGGATTCTACGAGCAGTACTTC
>TRBJ2-1|-|few|TRBV19
CASSRQAIGEQFF
TGTGCCAGTAGTCGGCAGGCGATCGGTGAGCAGTTCTTC
>TRBJ1-2|TRBD1|-|TRBV28
CASSPYGTGMYGYTF
TGTGCCAGCAGTCCGTACGGGACAGGGATGTATGGCTACACCTTC
>TRBJ1-5|-|-|TRBV6-5
CASSYSRGQPQHF
TGTGCCAGCAGTTACTCGAGAGGGCAGCCCCAGCATTTT
>TRBJ2-3|-|-|TRBV24-1
CATSDHRAYTQYF
TGTGCCACCAGTGATCACAGAGCTTATACGCAGTATTTT
>TRBJ1-1|-|-|TRBV9
CASSSTGNTEAFF
TGTGCCAGCAGCTCCACCGGGAACACTGAAGCTTTCTTT
>TRBJ2-5|-|-|TRBV10-3
CAISESTGKETQYF
TGTGCCATCAGTGAGTCAACGGGTAAAGAGACCCAGTACTTC
>TRBJ2-3|TRBD1|once|TRBV11-2
CASSPDRADTQYF
TGTGCCAGCAGCCCAGACAGGGCGGATACGCAGTATTTT
>TRBJ2-1|TRBD2|-|TRBV4-1
CASSGLAGVNEQFF
TGCGCCAGCAGTGGACTAGCGGGAGTTAATGAGCAGTTCTTC
>TRBJ1-2|-|once|TRBV6-5
CASSYSSPLGYTF
TGTGCCAGCAGTTACTCGTCCCCACTGGGCTACACCTTC
>TRBJ2-2|TRBD1|-|TRBV19
CASSLTGATGELFF
TGTGCCAGTAGCCTTACAGGGGCTACCGGGGAGCTGTTTTTT
>TRBJ2-7|-|once|TRBV27
CASRSQGPYEQYF
TGTGCCAGCAGGTCACAGGGTCCCTACGAGCAGTACTTC
>TRBJ2-1|-|-|TRBV5-1
CASSVLGWIRNEQFF
TGCGCCAGCAGCGTACTAGGGTGGATTCGGAATGAGCAGTTCTTC
>TRBJ1-4|TRBD1|-|TRBV15
CATSNRDRALEKLFF
TGTGCCACCAGCAACCGGGACAGGGCTTTAGAAAAACTGTTTTTT
>TRBJ1-3|-|-|TRBV27
CASSLRGASGNTIYF
TGTGCCAGCAGTTTACGGGGGGCCAGTGGAAACACCATATATTTT
>TRBJ2-1|TRBD2|-|TRBV27
CASSLPGRLAGGRGDNEQFF
TGTGCCAGCAGTTTGCCGGGACGCCTGGCCGGGGGGAGAGGGGACAATGAGCAGTTCTTC
>TRBJ2-1|TRBD1|-|TRBV5-1
CASSSTRDRSNEQFF
TGCGCCAGCAGCTCAACCCGGGACAGGAGTAATGAGCAGTTCTTC
>TRBJ2-3|TRBD1|medium-sized|TRBV28
CASSVAGTGDGDTQYF
TGTGCCAGCAGCGTTGCGGGGACAGGGGATGGAGATACGCAGTATTTT
>TRBJ1-1|-|large|TRBV5-1
CASSLTGNTEAFF
TGCGCCAGCAGCTTGACAGGGAACACTGAAGCTTTCTTT
>TRBJ1-6|-|-|TRBV4-2
CASRRQENSPLHF
TGTGCCAGCAGAAGACAGGAAAATTCACCCCTCCACTTT
>TRBJ1-5|-|-|TRBV29-1
CSVTMGRGSNQPQHF
TGCAGCGTGACGATGGGCAGGGGCAGCAATCAGCCCCAGCATTTT
>TRBJ1-1|-|-|TRBV6-5
CASTRGTEAFF
TGTGCCAGCACGCGGGGCACTGAAGCTTTCTTT
>TRBJ2-7|TRBD1|-|TRBV9
CASSAEGAIPYEQYF
TGTGCCAGCAGCGCCGAGGGGGCAATACCCTACGAGCAGTACTTC
>TRBJ1-3|-|-|TRBV27
CASKRGGGDTIYF
TGTGCCAGCAAACGGGGAGGGGGGGACACCATATATTTT
>TRBJ2-1|-|-|TRBV28
CASSHAGQSSYNEQFF
TGTGCCAGCAGCCACGCGGGACAGAGCTCCTACAATGAGCAGTTCTTC
>TRBJ2-5|TRBD1|-|TRBV2
CASIRGGALETQYF
TGTGCCAGCATAAGAGGGGGCGCCTTAGAGACCCAGTACTTC
>TRBJ1-3|-|once|TRBV6-6
CASSTQSGTGNTIYF
TGTGCCAGCAGTACCCAGTCAGGGACTGGAAACACCATATATTTT
>TRBJ2-2|-|-|TRBV5-6
CASTGANTGELFF
TGTGCCAGCACAGGGGCGAACACCGGGGAGCTGTTTTTT
>TRBJ2-2|TRBD1|-|TRBV6-4
CASSDRGGTGELFF
TGTGCCAGCAGCGACAGGGGAGGCACCGGGGAGCTGTTTTTT
>TRBJ2-7|-|-|TRBV29-1
CSVAGDTYEQYF
TGCAGCGTTGCCGGTGATACCTACGAGCAGTACTTC
>TRBJ2-2|-|-|TRBV28
CASSPPGLHGELFF
TGTGCCAGCAGTCCTCCGGGTCTCCACGGGGAGCTGTTTTTT
>TRBJ1-2|TRBD1|once|TRBV19
CASSFRDRGNIEYGYTF
TGTGCCAGTAGTTTCCGGGACAGGGGGAATATTGAATATGGCTACACCTTC
>TRBJ2-7|-|-|TRBV5-1
CASSRVPSYEQYF
TGCGCCAGCAGCCGGGTCCCCTCATACGAGCAGTACTTC
>TRBJ1-1|TRBD1|-|TRBV19
CASSHRGLWNTEAFF
TGTGCCAGTAGTCACAGGGGGCTGTGGAACACTGAAGCTTTCTTT
>TRBJ1-3|TRBD1|-|TRBV9
CASSGDRGNTIYF
TGTGCCAGCAGCGGGGACAGGGGAAACACCATATATTTT
>TRBJ1-1|-|-|TRBV6-5
CASASGSMNTEAFF
TGTGCCAGCGCTTCAGGGTCCATGAACACTGAAGCTTTCTTT
>TRBJ2-1|-|-|TRBV5-1
CASSRGDIGYNEQFF
TGCGCCAGCAGCCGTGGGGACATCGGATACAATGAGCAGTTCTTC
>TRBJ2-5|-|few|TRBV4-2
CASSQGEEETQYF
TGTGCCAGCAGCCAAGGAGAGGAAGAGACCCAGTACTTC
>TRBJ1-5|-|-|TRBV19
CASSKGQFGQPQHF
TGTGCCAGTAGTAAGGGGCAGTTCGGTCAGCCCCAGCATTTT
>TRBJ1-5|-|-|TRBV19
CASSIARNQPQHF
TGTGCCAGTAGTATAGCGAGGAATCAGCCCCAGCATTTT
>TRBJ2-5|-|-|TRBV11-1
CASSPTVGGETQYF
TGTGCCAGCAGCCCCACTGTCGGGGGAGAGACCCAGTACTTC
>TRBJ1-5|-|-|TRBV4-1
CASSQEINRPQHF
TGCGCCAGCAGCCAAGAAATAAATCGGCCCCAGCATTTT
>TRBJ2-2|-|-|TRBV5-6
CASSWRGWDTGELFF
TGTGCCAGCAGCTGGAGGGGATGGGACACCGGGGAGCTGTTTTTT
>TRBJ2-2|-|-|TRBV9
CASSATGGRGTGELFF
TGTGCCAGCAGCGCGACGGGGGGCCGGGGGACCGGGGAGCTGTTTTTT
>TRBJ2-3|-|once|TRBV5-1
CASSPSVGGGEDTQYF
TGCGCCAGCAGCCCGTCGGTCGGAGGAGGGGAGGATACGCAGTATTTT
>TRBJ2-5|TRBD2|-|TRBV4-2
CASSQAGVSGSGSGETQYF
TGTGCCAGCAGCCAAGCGGGGGTCTCAGGTAGCGGGAGTGGGGAGACCCAGTACTTC
>TRBJ2-5|-|-|TRBV5-5
CASRPTGSQETQYF
TGTGCCAGCAGGCCTACCGGGAGCCAAGAGACCCAGTACTTC
>TRBJ2-2|TRBD1|-|TRBV9
CASSLRDRANTGELFF
TGTGCCAGCAGCCTTCGAGACAGGGCGAACACCGGGGAGCTGTTTTTT
>TRBJ1-2|-|-|TRBV3-1/TRBV3-2
CASSQGVAGYGYTF
TGTGCCAGCAGCCAAGGGGTGGCAGGCTATGGCTACACCTTC
>TRBJ2-3|TRBD2|-|TRBV28
CASRLAGTRLGTDTQYF
TGTGCCAGCAGACTAGCGGGAACGAGATTGGGCACAGATACGCAGTATTTT
>TRBJ2-5|-|-|TRBV9
CASSVDGNTQYF
TGTGCCAGCAGCGTAGACGGGAACACCCAGTACTTC